The T cell receptor beta chain described here comes from a study of identical twins. Study results and caveats: Part of the zero-insertion signal could reflect confounding by invariant MAIT and iNKT cells.

Using its own MiXCR run on the 5' RACE reads, TCRdb lists one record per CDR3 protein. The profile shows under 800,000 distinct CDR3 sequences, around 21% of them singletons. Every one of the donors was a healthy Caucasian. This clonotype was counted a few times. Its antigen is not known. One junction end disagrees with the germline gene, perhaps due to a read error. CDR1 is SSHAT and CDR2 is FNYEAQ in the germline V gene (reference sequence). The CDR3 contains 16 residues. This sample was also put to use in a study of T cells expressing NK-cell markers.

J is TRBJ2-2 and V is TRBV7-7, with 7 bases that match TRBD1. Sequenced material: PBMCs. The TCR originated in a woman under 30 in good health. For the CDR3, the DNA is TGTGCTAGCAGACCGTCCGGACAGGCCAACACCGGGGAGCTGTTTTTT. It codes for CASRPSGQANTGELFF.